This T cell receptor (beta chain) was sequenced for a study of cytomegalovirus exposure and HLA in healthy donors. Remarks on this clone: Antigen specificity is unknown.

In germline, CDR1 is MNHEY, CDR2 SVGAGI. CDR3 length equals 15 residues. Notes on the study in general: It is likely that the observed cluster of highly shared sequence variants was a sequencing artifact. Accurate predictions that matched the HLA-A and HLA-B alleles of most subjects were reportedly made from TCR beta sequences. V- and J-gene trimming of TCR beta was linked (in a later analysis) to a missense DCLRE1C variant. There were a few CMV-associated chains whose specificity for CMV antigens was confirmed in vitro.

PCR primers comprised 60 Vbeta and 13 Jbeta primers. Clones were sequenced by immunoSEQ multiplex PCR, and TCRdb holds only the in-frame ones, with some missing. The table includes about 110,000 clones, approximately 80% detected once. V is TRBV6-5 and J is TRBJ2-5; 14 bases line up with TRBD2. The end of the DNA aligns better with TRBJ2-7, so the J call may be wrong. The material sequenced was PBMCs. The sequence derives from a male donor in good health and CMV-seronegative. CDR3 coding DNA: TGTGCCAGCAGCCGACTAGCGGGAGGGCCACACGAGCAGTACTTC. It translates to CASSRLAGGPHEQYF.